A selection of T cell receptor beta chains follows, all from one sample in a study of T-cell reconstitution after alpha-beta-depleted transplantation in children. TCRdb processed the PCR reads anew with MiXCR; each CDR3 protein has one entry. The sample lists approximately 500,000 distinct CDR3 sequences, roughly 30% occurring once. The material was PBMCs, obtained before TCRalphabeta/CD19-depleted stem cell transplant. All receptors derive from a boy in the first two years of life with Wiskott-Aldrich syndrome, due to receive a stem cell transplant. CDR3s include the opening cysteine and the closing phenylalanine or tryptophan. Each record gives: J gene, V gene, D gene, clone size, CDR3 protein, CDR3 DNA. The D gene is left open where the match is weak. Size is omitted from some rows. Given values are once, few, many or a class for expanded clones.

J gene: TRBJ2-1
V gene: TRBV29-1
D gene: TRBD2
clone size: -
CDR3 protein: CSVDTSGMHNEQFF
CDR3 DNA: TGCAGCGTTGATACTAGCGGGATGCACAATGAGCAGTTCTTC

J gene: TRBJ2-7
V gene: TRBV5-1
D gene: TRBD2
clone size: -
CDR3 protein: CASSWGSGGEQYF
CDR3 DNA: TGCGCCAGCAGCTGGGGATCGGGGGGCGAGCAGTACTTC

J gene: TRBJ2-3
V gene: TRBV28
D gene: TRBD1
clone size: few
CDR3 protein: CASSYLPGQGVQYF
CDR3 DNA: TGTGCCAGCAGCTACTTACCGGGACAGGGGGTCCAGTATTTT

J gene: TRBJ2-5
V gene: TRBV20-1
D gene: -
clone size: -
CDR3 protein: CSASKGGPQETQYF
CDR3 DNA: TGCAGTGCTAGCAAGGGCGGGCCCCAAGAGACCCAGTACTTC

J gene: TRBJ2-2
V gene: TRBV10-3
D gene: -
clone size: few
CDR3 protein: CAISDVYRNTGELFF
CDR3 DNA: TGTGCCATCAGTGATGTGTACAGAAACACCGGGGAGCTGTTTTTT

J gene: TRBJ2-6
V gene: TRBV2
D gene: TRBD2
clone size: few
CDR3 protein: CASSGAGGTGANVLTF
CDR3 DNA: TGTGCCAGCAGCGGAGCGGGAGGTACTGGGGCCAACGTCCTGACTTTC

J gene: TRBJ2-3
V gene: TRBV20-1
D gene: -
clone size: -
CDR3 protein: CSARDSMGPYTQYF
CDR3 DNA: TGCAGTGCTAGAGATTCGATGGGACCTTATACGCAGTATTTT

J gene: TRBJ1-6
V gene: TRBV12-3/TRBV12-4
D gene: TRBD1
clone size: -
CDR3 protein: CAINRGQGNSPLHF
CDR3 DNA: TGTGCCATCAACAGAGGACAGGGGAATTCACCCCTCCACTTT

J gene: TRBJ2-1
V gene: TRBV20-1
D gene: -
clone size: few
CDR3 protein: CSARFAGSYNEQFF
CDR3 DNA: TGCAGTGCTAGATTTGCGGGGAGTTACAATGAGCAGTTCTTC

J gene: TRBJ2-2
V gene: TRBV4-2
D gene: TRBD2
clone size: few
CDR3 protein: CASSARLAGVITGELFF
CDR3 DNA: TGTGCCAGCAGCGCCCGACTAGCGGGAGTGATCACCGGGGAGCTGTTTTTT

J gene: TRBJ2-1
V gene: TRBV20-1
D gene: TRBD2
clone size: many
CDR3 protein: CSARSSGRANEQFF
CDR3 DNA: TGCAGTGCTAGATCTAGCGGGAGGGCGAATGAGCAGTTCTTC

J gene: TRBJ1-3
V gene: TRBV5-1
D gene: TRBD1
clone size: -
CDR3 protein: CASSLTGGAAGNTIYF
CDR3 DNA: TGCGCCAGCAGTCTAACAGGGGGCGCGGCGGGAAACACCATATATTTT

J gene: TRBJ2-7
V gene: TRBV20-1
D gene: -
clone size: -
CDR3 protein: CSAISAVSSYEQYF
CDR3 DNA: TGCAGTGCTATTTCCGCGGTAAGCTCCTACGAGCAGTACTTC

J gene: TRBJ2-5
V gene: TRBV19
D gene: TRBD2
clone size: few
CDR3 protein: CASRTTSGSLVETQYF
CDR3 DNA: TGTGCCAGTAGGACCACTAGCGGGAGTCTTGTGGAGACCCAGTACTTC

J gene: TRBJ2-5
V gene: TRBV6-1
D gene: -
clone size: -
CDR3 protein: CASSGTREETQYF
CDR3 DNA: TGTGCCAGCAGTGGGACACGGGAAGAGACCCAGTACTTC

J gene: TRBJ2-7
V gene: TRBV11-2
D gene: TRBD2
clone size: few
CDR3 protein: CASSSIAGGWGEQYF
CDR3 DNA: TGTGCCAGCAGCTCCATTGCGGGAGGGTGGGGCGAGCAGTACTTC

J gene: TRBJ2-3
V gene: TRBV28
D gene: -
clone size: medium-sized
CDR3 protein: CASSVARDPTDTQYF
CDR3 DNA: TGTGCCAGCAGCGTCGCGCGGGACCCCACAGATACGCAGTATTTT

J gene: TRBJ2-2
V gene: TRBV10-3
D gene: TRBD2
clone size: -
CDR3 protein: CAIRTSVNTGELFF
CDR3 DNA: TGTGCCATCAGGACTAGCGTGAACACCGGGGAGCTGTTTTTT

J gene: TRBJ2-1
V gene: TRBV12-3/TRBV12-4
D gene: TRBD2
clone size: -
CDR3 protein: CASSRLAGLSEQFF
CDR3 DNA: TGTGCCAGCTCAAGACTAGCGGGACTCAGTGAGCAGTTCTTC

J gene: TRBJ2-2
V gene: TRBV20-1
D gene: -
clone size: -
CDR3 protein: CSARRRAGELFF
CDR3 DNA: TGCAGTGCTAGAAGGCGGGCCGGGGAGCTGTTTTTT

J gene: TRBJ1-1
V gene: TRBV6-1
D gene: -
clone size: -
CDR3 protein: CASSESTGTEAFF
CDR3 DNA: TGTGCCAGCAGTGAGAGTACGGGCACTGAAGCTTTCTTT

J gene: TRBJ1-1
V gene: TRBV5-1
D gene: TRBD1
clone size: few
CDR3 protein: CASSYWTGVDTEAFF
CDR3 DNA: TGCGCCAGCAGCTATTGGACAGGGGTAGACACTGAAGCTTTCTTT

J gene: TRBJ2-3
V gene: TRBV5-1
D gene: -
clone size: -
CDR3 protein: CASSLDTLYTDTQYF
CDR3 DNA: TGCGCCAGCAGCTTAGACACACTATACACAGATACGCAGTATTTT

J gene: TRBJ2-7
V gene: TRBV10-3
D gene: TRBD2
clone size: few
CDR3 protein: CAISHSGRADEQYF
CDR3 DNA: TGTGCCATCAGTCATAGCGGGAGGGCCGACGAGCAGTACTTC

J gene: TRBJ1-2
V gene: TRBV6-5
D gene: TRBD1
clone size: few
CDR3 protein: CASSYPGTAGYGYTF
CDR3 DNA: TGTGCCAGCAGTTACCCTGGGACAGCCGGCTATGGCTACACCTTC

J gene: TRBJ2-3
V gene: TRBV5-1
D gene: -
clone size: few
CDR3 protein: CASSRDGPQSDTQYF
CDR3 DNA: TGCGCCAGCAGTCGTGATGGCCCCCAATCAGATACGCAGTATTTT

J gene: TRBJ2-1
V gene: TRBV3-1
D gene: -
clone size: -
CDR3 protein: CASSPEPTGLARDEQFF
CDR3 DNA: TGTGCCAGCAGCCCCGAACCTACGGGGCTAGCGCGGGATGAGCAGTTCTTC

J gene: TRBJ1-4
V gene: TRBV2
D gene: TRBD1
clone size: -
CDR3 protein: CASTGQGGKEKLFF
CDR3 DNA: TGTGCCAGCACTGGACAGGGAGGCAAAGAAAAACTGTTTTTT

J gene: TRBJ1-1
V gene: TRBV7-9
D gene: -
clone size: few
CDR3 protein: CASSKGRTEAFF
CDR3 DNA: TGTGCCAGCAGCAAGGGGAGGACTGAAGCTTTCTTT

J gene: TRBJ1-2
V gene: TRBV12-3/TRBV12-4
D gene: -
clone size: once
CDR3 protein: CASSFAVESYGYTF
CDR3 DNA: TGTGCCAGCAGTTTTGCCGTAGAAAGCTATGGCTACACCTTC

J gene: TRBJ1-2
V gene: TRBV28
D gene: -
clone size: few
CDR3 protein: CAAVSVQGLRRGYTF
CDR3 DNA: TGTGCCGCCGTGTCCGTGCAGGGATTACGACGGGGCTACACCTTC

J gene: TRBJ2-1
V gene: TRBV12-3/TRBV12-4
D gene: TRBD2
clone size: many
CDR3 protein: CASSISGSSYNEQFF
CDR3 DNA: TGTGCCAGCAGTATTAGCGGGAGCTCCTACAATGAGCAGTTCTTC

J gene: TRBJ2-7
V gene: TRBV15
D gene: -
clone size: few
CDR3 protein: CATSRVRVSEQYF
CDR3 DNA: TGTGCCACCAGCAGAGTTCGGGTTTCCGAGCAGTACTTC

J gene: TRBJ1-5
V gene: TRBV7-8
D gene: TRBD1
clone size: few
CDR3 protein: CASSLARTGYQPQHF
CDR3 DNA: TGTGCCAGCAGCTTAGCCCGGACAGGGTATCAGCCCCAGCATTTT

J gene: TRBJ1-1
V gene: TRBV7-9
D gene: TRBD1
clone size: once
CDR3 protein: CASSKGQGFAEAFF
CDR3 DNA: TGTGCCAGCAGCAAGGGACAGGGCTTCGCTGAAGCTTTCTTT

J gene: TRBJ2-3
V gene: TRBV20-1
D gene: TRBD2
clone size: -
CDR3 protein: CSASVLAGGPGDTQYF
CDR3 DNA: TGCAGTGCTAGCGTCCTAGCGGGAGGGCCAGGAGATACGCAGTATTTT

J gene: TRBJ2-2
V gene: TRBV18
D gene: TRBD2
clone size: few
CDR3 protein: CASSKLQAGANTGELFF
CDR3 DNA: TGTGCCAGCTCCAAGCTACAAGCGGGAGCAAACACCGGGGAGCTGTTTTTT

J gene: TRBJ2-4
V gene: TRBV5-1
D gene: -
clone size: -
CDR3 protein: CASSLGQLLAKNIQYF
CDR3 DNA: TGCGCCAGCAGCTTGGGGCAGCTATTAGCCAAAAACATTCAGTACTTC

J gene: TRBJ1-5
V gene: TRBV20-1
D gene: -
clone size: -
CDR3 protein: CSARDRSNQPQHF
CDR3 DNA: TGCAGTGCTAGAGACAGAAGCAATCAGCCCCAGCATTTT

J gene: TRBJ2-4
V gene: TRBV29-1
D gene: -
clone size: -
CDR3 protein: CSVKGRAKNIQYF
CDR3 DNA: TGCAGCGTTAAAGGTCGGGCCAAAAACATTCAGTACTTC

J gene: TRBJ2-7
V gene: TRBV5-1
D gene: TRBD2
clone size: -
CDR3 protein: CASRLAGAIYEQYF
CDR3 DNA: TGCGCCAGCAGGCTAGCGGGAGCAATCTACGAGCAGTACTTC

J gene: TRBJ2-1
V gene: TRBV19
D gene: TRBD2
clone size: few
CDR3 protein: CASRRGSGSRSYNEQFF
CDR3 DNA: TGTGCCAGTAGGCGCGGTAGCGGGAGTCGCTCCTACAATGAGCAGTTCTTC

J gene: TRBJ2-1
V gene: TRBV18
D gene: -
clone size: -
CDR3 protein: CASSPNSVPYNEQFF
CDR3 DNA: TGTGCCAGCTCACCAAATAGCGTACCCTACAATGAGCAGTTCTTC

J gene: TRBJ2-1
V gene: TRBV7-2
D gene: -
clone size: few
CDR3 protein: CASSPRVGYNEQFF
CDR3 DNA: TGTGCCAGCAGCCCGCGAGTGGGTTACAATGAGCAGTTCTTC

J gene: TRBJ2-1
V gene: TRBV29-1
D gene: TRBD2
clone size: few
CDR3 protein: CSVVGTSGYNEQFF
CDR3 DNA: TGCAGCGTGGTCGGGACTAGCGGCTACAATGAGCAGTTCTTC

J gene: TRBJ2-7
V gene: TRBV7-6
D gene: TRBD2
clone size: -
CDR3 protein: CASSLAPGLAGSGYEQYF
CDR3 DNA: TGTGCCAGCAGCTTAGCGCCGGGACTAGCGGGAAGCGGCTACGAGCAGTACTTC

J gene: TRBJ1-2
V gene: TRBV9
D gene: TRBD1
clone size: -
CDR3 protein: CASSGGQGRPFNYGYTF
CDR3 DNA: TGTGCCAGCAGCGGGGGACAGGGGCGACCTTTTAACTATGGCTACACCTTC

J gene: TRBJ1-5
V gene: TRBV6-5
D gene: -
clone size: -
CDR3 protein: CASSYRAGDYSNQPQHF
CDR3 DNA: TGTGCCAGCAGTTACAGGGCGGGGGATTATAGCAATCAGCCCCAGCATTTT